The next 31 T cell receptor beta chains were all read from a single sample in a study of blood T cell repertoires in COVID-19. Measured with immunoSEQ multiplex PCR; TCRdb has only the in-frame clones, and not every one. The sample includes 200,000 to 300,000 clones, around nine tenths of them seen just once. Sequenced: PBMCs or T cells enriched from blood (not recorded which). These receptors were taken from a man aged 40-55 years who had recovered from COVID-19.

The chain has TRBV12-3 or TRBV12-4 and TRBJ1-1; D remains ambiguous. With 6 bases removed from V and 11 bases from J, the gap between germline ends came to 19 bases. The CDR3 sequence is 13 residues long. The CDR3 coding sequence is TGTGCCAGCAGCCGAGACTTACCCCTTGAGGCTTTCTTT. This gives the protein CASSRDLPLEAFF.

The gene calls are TRBV11-2 and TRBJ1-5; D may be TRBD1 (5 bases). The germline V gene has CDR1 SGHAT and CDR2 FQNNGV. Trimming took 1 base from V and 3 from J, leaving 10 bases between them. This CDR3 is 15 amino acids long. The DNA of the CDR3 is TGTGCCAGCAGCTTAGCGGGGGAGGCCAATCAGCCCCAGCATTTT. This codes for CASSLAGEANQPQHF.

V usage is TRBV14 and J usage is TRBJ2-7; weak D call: TRBD1 (6 bases). Trimming stripped 4 bases from V and 4 bases from J, with 20 bases between. The length of the CDR3 is 16 residues. Germline V gene lookup returns CDR1 SGHDN and CDR2 FVKESK. CDR3 sequence reads: CASSPRDEGHLYEQYF. As DNA, the CDR3 is TGTGCCAGCAGCCCCCGGGACGAGGGACACCTATACGAGCAGTACTTC.

This chain uses TRBV2 with TRBJ2-2; no reliable D call. The CDR3 is made up of 15 amino acids. The V gene lost 2 bases and the J gene lost 0 bases, with 7 bases spanning the gap. CDR1 and CDR2 from the germline V gene are SNHLY and FYNNEI. This chain's CDR3 is CASSEKRTNTGELFF. CDR3 bases: TGTGCCAGCAGTGAAAAGCGTACGAACACCGGGGAGCTGTTTTTT.

This clone was counted once. The chain recombines TRBV4-1 with TRBJ2-1; 10 bases fit TRBD2. CDR1 is MGHRA and CDR2 is YSYEKL in the germline V gene. The CDR3 runs 16 residues. V shed 1 base and J 8 bases; nucleotides not matched to a gene: 8. Written as DNA, the CDR3 is TGCGCCAGCAGCCAAGGGCCAGCGGGGGGGTGGGATGAGCAGTTCTTC. Translated, it gives CASSQGPAGGWDEQFF.

The chain combines TRBV28 with TRBJ1-5; 9 nucleotides align to TRBD1. The CDR3 length is 18 residues. The V gene's germline CDR1 is MDHEN and CDR2 SYDVKM. V was pared by 6 bases and J by 7 bases, with 19 bases of the junction left unmatched. CDR3 region: CASRSHHTWRQGGQPQHF. CDR3 coding DNA: TGTGCCAGCAGGTCCCATCACACTTGGCGACAGGGGGGCCAGCCCCAGCATTTT.

The V gene is TRBV18, the J gene TRBJ2-1, with D perhaps matching TRBD2 (5 bases). The CDR3 contains 13 residues. The germline V gene has CDR1 KGHSH and CDR2 LQKENI. V was clipped by 3 bases and J by 7 bases, with 10 bases between them. CDR3 sequence: CASSPPGVNEQFF. The CDR3 bases are TGTGCCAGCTCACCGCCCGGGGTGAATGAGCAGTTCTTC.

V gene TRBV20-1 combines with J gene TRBJ1-1; D is possibly TRBD1 (5 bases). Germline V CDR1 and CDR2: DFQATT, SNEGSKA (reference sequence). The V end lost 6 bases, the J end lost 11 bases, and 13 bases lay between the germline ends. This CDR3 contains 10 residues. CDR3 sequence (DNA): TGCAGTGCCCACCATTCAGGGGCTTTCTTT. Translation: CSAHHSGAFF.

Concerning this clone itself: The junction departs from the called germline gene at one end, perhaps through a read error. The genes are TRBV10-3 and TRBJ2-7; a weak D match, TRBD2 (6 bases). The CDR3 has 12 residues. Germline V gene data show CDR1 as ENHRY and CDR2 as SYGVKD. CDR3 nucleotide sequence: TGTGCCGTCAGGGACTCTGCCTACGAGCAGTACTTC. Translation gives CAVRDSAYEQYF.

In its sample, this clone was seen once. The chain links TRBV7-8 to TRBJ2-4; 7 bases map to TRBD1. There are 16 residues in the CDR3. The V and J ends lost 3 bases and 1 base, in that order; junction bases with no gene match: 6. Germline-derived CDR1 and CDR2 are SGHVS and FQNEAQ. The CDR3 sequence: CASSLRGPGAKNIQYF. Here the CDR3 DNA reads TGTGCCAGCAGCTTGAGGGGGCCGGGGGCCAAAAACATTCAGTACTTC.

A single count supports this clone. CDR3 region: CASSTGQGDTEAFF. The DNA of the CDR3 is TGTGCCAGCAGTACAGGACAGGGCGACACTGAAGCTTTCTTT. The chain has TRBV11-3 and TRBJ1-1; 8 positions agree with TRBD1. CDR1 is SGHNT, CDR2 YENEEA, per germline. Trimming took 6 bases from V and 3 from J; bases not matched to a gene: 6. The CDR3 runs to 14 residues.

This chain links TRBV7-2 with TRBJ1-2; 9 bases match TRBD1. J lost 0 bases, V lost 2 bases, and 7 bases had no gene match. The CDR3 has 17 residues. CDR1 is SGHTA, CDR2 FQGNSA, per germline. CDR3 in DNA: TGTGCCAGCAGCTTACTCGGACAGGGGTCTCCTAACTATGGCTACACCTTC. It codes for CASSLLGQGSPNYGYTF.

This clone was recorded only once. V usage is TRBV27 and J usage is TRBJ2-7; perhaps TRBD2 as D (5 bases). Germline CDR1 reads MNHEY; CDR2 reads SMNVEV (reference sequence). The V end was cut by 6 bases, the J end by 4 bases, with 10 bases between. The CDR3 is made up of 12 amino acids. The CDR3: CASSRTGYEQYF. The CDR3 DNA sequence: TGTGCCAGCAGCCGGACTGGATACGAGCAGTACTTC.

Note on this clone: Other DNA sequences in the same sample also yield this CDR3. This chain links TRBV28 with TRBJ2-7; D is ambiguous. V lost 3 bases to trimming and J lost 2 bases, with 8 bases between them. The CDR3 covers 13 residues. Germline CDR1 MDHEN, CDR2 SYDVKM. The chain's CDR3 is CASSFSGAYEQYF. The CDR3 DNA sequence: TGTGCCAGCAGTTTTTCCGGAGCCTACGAGCAGTACTTC.

In its sample, this clone was seen once. The chain has TRBV28 and TRBJ1-1, with 9 positions matching TRBD1. The J segment lost 7 bases and the V segment lost 1 base, leaving 16 bases of the junction unmatched. The CDR3 is made up of 18 amino acids. CDR1 and CDR2 (germline): MDHEN, SYDVKM. CDR3 nucleotide sequence: TGTGCCAGCAGTTTATTTAACAGGATCGGACAGGGGCTTTATGAAGCTTTCTTT. The encoded protein is CASSLFNRIGQGLYEAFF.

The chain employs TRBV5-1 and TRBJ1-1; no reliable D call. The CDR3 consists of 14 residues. V was clipped by 4 bases and J by 1 base, with 11 bases between them. Germline V gene sequence: CDR1 SGHRS, CDR2 YFSETQ. The CDR3 is CASSTSGENTEAFF. CDR3 DNA: TGCGCCAGCAGCACCTCGGGAGAGAACACTGAAGCTTTCTTT.

V is TRBV5-6 and J is TRBJ2-7; 8 bases are a match to TRBD2. V gave up 2 bases and J gave up 2 bases; unmatched junction bases: 3. The CDR3 totals 14 residues. The germline V gene encodes CDR1 SGHDT and CDR2 YYEEEE. CDR3 sequence (DNA): TGTGCCAGCAGCTTCGGACTAGCCACCTACGAGCAGTACTTC. Translation: CASSFGLATYEQYF.

The chain joins TRBV5-1 to TRBJ1-2, with 12 nucleotides matching TRBD1. CDR3 length: 18 amino acids. Unmatched junction bases numbered 18, after V lost 4 bases and J lost 8 bases. Looked up from germline, CDR1 is SGHRS and CDR2 is YFSETQ. CDR3 DNA: TGCGCCAGCAGCACCCAGTCTCCACCGGGACAGGGGGCTTCGGGCTACACCTTC. Translating it yields CASSTQSPPGQGASGYTF.

This chain links TRBV6-5 with TRBJ2-7, with 11 bases fitting TRBD2. With V trimmed by 6 bases and J by 7 bases, 2 bases remained unmatched. This CDR3 has 12 residues. Germline CDR1 is MNHEY and CDR2 is SVGAGI. CDR3 sequence (DNA): TGTGCCAGCAGCCGACTAGCGGGAGAGCAGTACTTC. Amino acids: CASSRLAGEQYF.

The V call is TRBV2, the J call TRBJ1-2; 7 positions agree with TRBD1. Losses at the gene ends were 8 bases for V and 4 bases for J; bases not matched to a gene: 7. Germline V gene lookup returns CDR1 SNHLY and CDR2 FYNNEI. The CDR3 contains 13 residues. CDR3 nucleotide sequence: TGTGCCAGCGGCCGGGACAGAAGCTATGGCTACACCTTC. Its protein is CASGRDRSYGYTF.

This chain joins TRBV2 and TRBJ1-2; 10 bases fit TRBD1. The CDR3 spans 14 residues. CDR1 and CDR2 (germline): SNHLY, FYNNEI. Trimming took 5 bases from V and 4 from J; bases not matched to a gene: 4. The CDR3 bases are TGTGCCAGCAGTCTGGGACAGGGGACCTATGGCTACACCTTC. This encodes CASSLGQGTYGYTF.

The chain combines TRBV3-1 (or the pseudogene TRBV3-2) with TRBJ1-2; 9 bases line up with TRBD1. CDR3 size: 15 residues. V trimming: 4 bases; J trimming: 8 bases; junction bases outside the gene matches: 11. From germline, CDR1 is LGHDT and CDR2 YNNKEL (reference sequence). The CDR3 DNA is TGTGCCAGCAGCCCCAGGACAGGGGCCCGTCGCGGCTACACCTTC. Its translation: CASSPRTGARRGYTF.

J is TRBJ1-1 and V is TRBV19; TRBD1 is a possible D gene (5 bases). V was pared by 3 bases and J by 5 bases, with 7 bases between. Germline V gene sequence: CDR1 LNHDA, CDR2 SQIVND (reference sequence). The CDR3 has 12 residues. CDR3 in DNA: TGTGCCAGTAGTATGGGGGGGACTGAAGCTTTCTTT. Residues: CASSMGGTEAFF.

The V call is TRBV6-5, the J call TRBJ2-7, with D perhaps matching TRBD1 (6 bases). CDR1 and CDR2 (germline): MNHEY, SVGAGI. V lost 6 bases, J lost 0 bases, and 12 bases lay in between. This CDR3 contains 14 residues. The CDR3 coding sequence is TGTGCCAGCAGACCCCGGGACATCTCCTACGAGCAGTACTTC. It codes for CASRPRDISYEQYF.

The rearrangement joins TRBV5-5 to TRBJ2-2; TRBD1 aligns across 9 bases. The CDR3 is 19 residues long. CDR1 SGHKS and CDR2 YYEKEE come from the germline V gene (reference sequence). V shed 3 bases, J shed 4 bases, and the junction held 16 bases outside the gene matches. The CDR3: CASSSNPTGGASFTGELFF. The CDR3 DNA reads as TGTGCCAGCAGCTCTAACCCTACAGGGGGCGCAAGCTTCACCGGGGAGCTGTTTTTT.

The chain carries TRBV5-4 and TRBJ2-2, with a weak D call TRBD1 (7 bases). Per the germline V gene, CDR1 is SGHNT and CDR2 is YYREEE (reference sequence). The CDR3 consists of 13 residues. V was cut by 4 bases and J by 9 bases, with 13 bases left in between. The CDR3: CASSPQGGRELFF. The CDR3 nucleotides are TGTGCCAGCAGCCCGCAGGGGGGAAGGGAGCTGTTTTTT.

The rearrangement links TRBV2 to TRBJ1-2; perhaps TRBD1 as D (5 bases). The germline V gene has CDR1 SNHLY and CDR2 FYNNEI. Trimming took off 4 bases at V and 4 bases at J, with 10 bases between the two ends. This CDR3 has 13 residues. As DNA, the CDR3 is TGTGCCAGCAGTGGGGGCAGATCCTATGGCTACACCTTC. This codes for CASSGGRSYGYTF.

The sample holds one count of this clone. The chain joins TRBV3-1 (or the pseudogene TRBV3-2) to TRBJ1-2, with 10 nucleotides matching TRBD1. Germline loops: CDR1 LGHDT, CDR2 YNNKEL (reference sequence). V gave up 4 bases and J gave up 8 bases; unmatched junction bases: 7. The CDR3 covers 14 residues. The CDR3 reads CASSRGTGDSGYTF. The CDR3 nucleotides read TGTGCCAGCAGCCGAGGGACAGGGGATAGCGGCTACACCTTC.

The chain has TRBV23-1 and TRBJ2-3, with no clear D. TRBV23-1 is given ORF status, its function remaining uncertain. V lost 3 bases, J lost 6 bases, and 7 bases lay in between. The CDR3 extends over 12 amino acids. CDR3 loop: CASSHPEDTQYF. DNA for the CDR3: TGCGCCAGCAGTCACCCGGAGGATACGCAGTATTTT.

V and J are TRBV5-5 and TRBJ1-4; possibly TRBD1 for D (6 bases). V gave up 5 bases and J gave up 1 base, with 18 bases separating them. The CDR3 runs 17 residues. Germline CDR1 SGHKS, CDR2 YYEKEE (reference sequence). CDR3 coding DNA: TGTGCCAGCAGACAGTTCAGGGGTACGGGAACTAATGAAAAACTGTTTTTT. It encodes CASRQFRGTGTNEKLFF. Full variable domain (missing parts from reference TRBV5-5 and TRBJ1-4): DAGVTQSPTHLIKTRGQQVTLRCSPISGHKSVSWYQQVLGQGPQFIFQYYEKEERGRGNFPDRFSARQFPNYSSELNVNALLLGDSALYLCASRQFRGTGTNEKLFFGSGTQLSVL.

This rearrangement joins TRBV7-8 to TRBJ2-3; 10 bases line up with TRBD2. The germline CDR1 and CDR2 sequences are SGHVS and FQNEAQ. The CDR3 consists of 16 residues. V was clipped by 5 bases and J by 2 bases; unmatched bases: 7. CDR3 bases: TGTGCCAGCAGCCCCTCTAGCGGGGGCCTCACAGATACGCAGTATTTT. Amino acid sequence: CASSPSSGGLTDTQYF.